Listed below are T cell receptor beta chains from one sample, sequenced in a study of control samples from healthy donors and cancer patients. TCRdb keeps only in-frame clones here, not all; method: immunoSEQ multiplex PCR. The sample consists of about 140,000 clones, around 94% of them appearing once. The specimen was blood. These receptor sequences come from a man aged 35-49 years in good health. CDR3s include the opening cysteine and the closing phenylalanine or tryptophan. D genes are given only for firm matches. The size entry is marked missing in some rows and otherwise reads once, few, many or a size class.

D,J,size,V,DNA,CDR3
.,TRBJ1-2,.,TRBV29-1,TGCAGCGTTGAAGATCGTGGGGGGCAGGGACGTTTTAACTATGGCTACACCTTC,CSVEDRGGQGRFNYGYTF
TRBD1,TRBJ1-5,.,TRBV5-8,TGTGCCGGCTCCGGGACAGGCAATCAGCCCCAGCATTTT,CAGSGTGNQPQHF
.,TRBJ1-6,.,TRBV18,TGTGCCAGCTCACCACCAAAGGAGAGAAATTCACCCCTCCACTTT,CASSPPKERNSPLHF
.,TRBJ2-1,.,TRBV7-6,TGTGCCAGCAGCTTAGAGGCTCCGGGTCCTCAATTCTACAATGAGCAGTTCTTC,CASSLEAPGPQFYNEQFF
.,TRBJ1-1,once,TRBV7-9,TGTGCCAGCAGCACACTTCTCCTCACTGAAGCTTTCTTT,CASSTLLLTEAFF
.,TRBJ2-7,.,TRBV14,TGTGCCAGCAGCCCGACTCGGCGGAGCGAGCAGTACTTC,CASSPTRRSEQYF
.,TRBJ2-3,.,TRBV2,TGTGCCAGCAGTTCCGGGGCCCCAGATACGCAGTATTTT,CASSSGAPDTQYF
.,TRBJ2-2,.,TRBV6-2/TRBV6-3,TGTGCCAGCAGTTACTCTTTTCGGGGGTCAAACACCGGGGAGCTGTTTTTT,CASSYSFRGSNTGELFF
.,TRBJ1-2,.,TRBV6-2/TRBV6-3,TGTGCCAGCAGTCAGACAAGGAACTATGGCTACACCTTC,CASSQTRNYGYTF
.,TRBJ2-5,.,TRBV5-6,TGTGCCAGCAGCTTGCCGACGGACCAAGAGACCCAGTACTTC,CASSLPTDQETQYF
TRBD1,TRBJ1-6,.,TRBV7-9,TGTGCCAGCAGCCCGCTTGGACAGGGGTTTATGAATTCACCCCTCCACTTT,CASSPLGQGFMNSPLHF
.,TRBJ1-2,.,TRBV30,TGTGCGGAAAACTGGGGACGAGGTAACTATGGCTACACCTTC,CAENWGRGNYGYTF
.,TRBJ2-1,.,TRBV27,TGTGCCAGCAGTTTATCGGATGTCGGATCGGGGGAGCAGTTCTTC,CASSLSDVGSGEQFF
.,TRBJ1-6,few,TRBV19,TGTGCCAGTAATTACGGGCCGGCGAATTCACCCCTCCACTTT,CASNYGPANSPLHF
.,TRBJ2-5,once,TRBV5-6,TGTGCCAGCAGCAGGTCATATCTCCAAGAGACCCAGTACTTC,CASSRSYLQETQYF
.,TRBJ1-2,.,TRBV7-9,TGTGCCAGCAGCTTAAACAGGGAACACTATGGCTACACCTTC,CASSLNREHYGYTF